This T cell receptor beta chain came from a study of response to subunit inactivated influenza vaccine. General study points: Every seasonal influenza vaccination brings in few new T cells, the authors suggested.

TCRdb recomputed calls from the RT-PCR reads with MiXCR, one row per CDR3 protein. The sample has about 800,000 distinct CDR3 sequences; 21% are singletons. The CDR3 totals 14 residues. CDR1 and CDR2 from the germline V gene are MNHNS and SASEGT. V lost 9 bases, J lost 7 bases, and 16 bases lay in between. Turning to this clonotype: The antigen is undetermined.

J is TRBJ1-6 and V is TRBV6-1, with D perhaps matching TRBD1 (6 bases). The clonotype originates from a middle-aged man who received an inactivated influenza vaccine. The sample in question was PBMCs from blood, obtained around 5 days after vaccination. DNA for the CDR3: TGTGCCAGTTCGGTTTCGGGGGGCAATTCACCCCTCCACTTT. Translating gives CASSVSGGNSPLHF.